Below, one T cell receptor beta chain is given with its context. It has no known antigen specificity. No base quality values were provided; no much bigger clone lies one nucleotide off. CDR1 LNHDA and CDR2 SQIVND were looked up in the germline V gene (reference sequence). Ends trimmed: V by 8 bases, J by 0 bases; bases unmatched to a gene: 4. The CDR3 runs 14 amino acids, cysteine and phenylalanine included. Left in the record is the CDR3 DNA by itself, 42 bases read in frame from the first base. Each collaborating institution followed its own protocols to collect whole blood in K2EDTA tubes. For TCRbeta analysis, collaborators shipped samples as frozen whole blood, isolated PBMCs, or DNA extracted from either of those sample types. This specimen belongs to a study of blood T cell repertoires in COVID-19 (dated by TCRdb to 2020 to 2021). Regarding the complete study: Collaborator samples came from the United States, Italy and Spain and covered acute and convalescent phases of COVID-19. The prospective study material was composed of cDNA or gDNA derived from T cells, B-cell-depleted T cells, or PBMCs. The repertoires were made available in a free public database intended to serve as a resource for research on the immune response to SARS-CoV-2. HLA class I and class II types, where available, came from metadata supplied by the sample provider rather than from assay-based typing. The samples were drawn from two sources: the first 160 participants of the ongoing ImmuneRACE study, and 1,254 subjects contributed by 6 global collaborators. Sample metadata almost always included a de-identified subject ID, COVID-19 status, age in years and sex. Subjects who had been exposed to COVID-19, were actively infected with it, or had recovered from it provided the deeply sampled blood TCRbeta repertoires that made up the dataset. General conclusions and limits of the study: The quantity of clinical and demographic metadata differed by source and by participant and was supplied without curation.

TCRbeta CDR3 regions were amplified from genomic DNA by means of the immunoSEQ Assay, a bias-controlled multiplex PCR. Turning to the authors' computational methods: Nucleated cell counts per sample were estimated from amplification of reference gene primers within the assay. Sequence reads were collapsed and filtered to measure the absolute abundance of every unique TCRbeta CDR3 rearrangement. For each sample, productive Simpson clonality was calculated by taking the square root of Simpson's diversity index across productive rearrangements. TCRdb stores this immuneACCESS table with in-frame sequences only. Part of the clones is absent; in the studies checked, under half of the shortfall reflects unresolved V genes, and no reason is known for the rest. Clone size and the V and J calls come from that table; the DNA yielded D and trimming. Within this sample are roughly 100,000 clones, with roughly 90% of them counted one time only. The top ten clonotypes cover 3.5% to 4% of the sample.

The V and J genes are TRBV19 and TRBJ1-5; 7 bases in between match TRBD1. This TCR was recovered from a woman in her sixties with acute or convalescent COVID-19. Material for sequencing was peripheral blood. The CDR3 region reads CASGTDYSNQPQHF. The nucleotide sequence reads TGTGCCAGTGGGACAGATTATAGCAATCAGCCCCAGCATTTT. With the rest looked up from the reference TRBV19 and TRBJ1-5 genes rather than sequenced, the full variable domain is DGGITQSPKYLFRKEGQNVTLSCEQNLNHDAMYWYRQDPGQGLRLIYYSQIVNDFQKGDIAEGYSVSREKKESFPLTVTSAQKNPTAFYLCASGTDYSNQPQHFGDGTRLSIL.